This TCR beta chain is from a study of T cell responses to AZD1222 COVID-19 vaccine. Profiled with immunoSEQ multiplex PCR; TCRdb holds only in-frame clones, not every one. The top ten hold 5% to 5.5% of the sample, which has 110,000 to 150,000 clones, about 93% seen once. The germline V gene has CDR1 SGDLS and CDR2 YYNGEE. The CDR3 runs 16 residues. V was shortened by 0 bases and J by 0 bases, with 10 bases between the two germline ends. This clone occurred once. The input for sequencing was peripheral blood, taken on day 0 of AZD1222 vaccination. The chain recombines TRBV9 with TRBJ2-1; D may be TRBD1 (5 bases). This sequence originates from an adult in good health. The CDR3 region is CASSVGAGFSYNEQFF. The CDR3 DNA reads TGTGCCAGCAGCGTAGGGGCAGGGTTCTCCTACAATGAGCAGTTCTTC.